This T cell receptor beta chain stems from a study of shared clonotypes between healthy human individuals. An assay was performed, and its level was deep. The table came from immunoSEQ multiplex PCR; TCRdb's copy has only in-frame clones and leaves some out. The table records 600,000 to 800,000 clones, approximately 77% of them present only once. The V and J ends lost 7 bases and 2 bases respectively, with 16 bases between them. Germline CDR1 MNHEY, CDR2 SVGAGI. The CDR3 has 15 amino acids. V and J are TRBV6-5 and TRBJ2-3, with D hard to call. The receptor was isolated from a woman younger than 45 in good health. Sequencing was done on a sample of memory CD4+ T cells sorted from blood. As to subset: CD45RA-negative fraction. The CDR3 here is CASKQLAVNTDTQYF. DNA for the CDR3: TGTGCCAGCAAGCAATTAGCAGTTAACACAGATACGCAGTATTTT.